A single T cell receptor (beta chain) is shown here with its context. The data originate from a study of blood T cell repertoires in COVID-19. Looking at the study overall: Samples came from the United States, Italy and Spain, spanning acute and convalescent COVID-19.

Participants, about 18 to 90 years old, spanned approximately 25 US areas. Assignment of participants to cohorts was predicated upon participant-reported clinical history. Authors' methods: Estimation of nucleated cell counts relied on the amplification of reference gene primers. Sequencing used immunoSEQ multiplex PCR; TCRdb keeps in-frame clones, though not all of them. That table is the source of V, J and clone size, and D and trimming were worked out from the DNA. Here the sample spans about 200,000 clones, around nine tenths being singletons. The TCR comes from a woman in her 30s with acute COVID-19. Sequenced input: PBMCs or T cells enriched from blood (not recorded which).

CDR3 DNA: TGCGCCAGCAGCCAACACAACCCGGGACAGGGAAGCTCCTATAATTCACCCCTCCACTTT. Translating gives CASSQHNPGQGSSYNSPLHF. The V call is TRBV4-1, the J call TRBJ1-6; the match to TRBD1 covers 9 bases. V dropped 2 bases and J dropped 0; count of bases not matched to a gene: 11. The CDR3 has 20 residues. From germline, CDR1 is MGHRA and CDR2 YSYEKL.